This T cell receptor (beta chain) is drawn from a study of blood T cell repertoires in COVID-19. This clone appeared once. The assay was immunoSEQ multiplex PCR, and TCRdb's table has in-frame clones only and misses some. The sample includes 22,000 or so clones, around 88% of them seen just once. Germline CDR1 and CDR2: MNHNS and SASEGT. With V trimmed by 4 bases and J by 0 bases, 12 bases remained unmatched. CDR3 size: 18 residues. Sequencing input: peripheral blood. This TCR derives from a woman in her fifties or sixties with active COVID-19. The chain combines TRBV6-1 with TRBJ1-5; 7 bases map to TRBD1. The CDR3 loop is CASSGRQGATSSNQPQHF. CDR3 bases: TGTGCCAGCAGTGGCCGACAGGGAGCAACTTCTAGCAATCAGCCCCAGCATTTT.